What follows are 14 T cell receptor beta chains derived from one specimen sequenced in a study of T cell responses to AZD1222 COVID-19 vaccine. The repertoire was sequenced with immunoSEQ multiplex PCR; TCRdb's copy has only in-frame clones and lacks some. The sample yields about 93,000 clones, 89% seen once. The sequences come from peripheral blood, collected on day 0 of MenACWY control vaccination. Source of these receptors: an adult in good health.

This sequence joins TRBV3-1 (or the pseudogene TRBV3-2) and TRBJ1-4; 7 nucleotides align to TRBD1. Germline CDR1 is LGHDT and CDR2 is YNNKEL (reference sequence). This CDR3 region has 16 residues. V lost 5 bases, J lost 8 bases, and 14 bases stayed unmatched. The CDR3 spells CASSEAKGQPREKLFF. The CDR3 nucleotides read TGTGCCAGCAGCGAGGCAAAGGGACAGCCAAGGGAAAAACTGTTTTTT.

V gene TRBV6-5 combines with J gene TRBJ1-5; D not certain. V lost 4 bases and J 1 base, leaving 11 bases between the germline ends. Germline CDR1 is MNHEY and CDR2 is SVGAGI. This CDR3 spans 15 amino acids. The CDR3 protein is CASSLGKVSNQPQHF. The CDR3 DNA reads as TGTGCCAGCAGTTTAGGCAAGGTGAGCAATCAGCCCCAGCATTTT.

This rearrangement joins TRBV20-1 to TRBJ1-1; D gene uncertain. The CDR3 is 11 amino acids. The germline CDR1 and CDR2 sequences are DFQATT and SNEGSKA (reference sequence). CDR3 sequence: CIPGGRTEAFF. CDR3 coding DNA: TGCATCCCGGGAGGAAGGACTGAAGCTTTCTTT.

In nucleotides, the CDR3 is TGCGCCAGCAGCTTGGAGTCAGGGGCGGCCTATGGCTACACCTTC. This translates into CASSLESGAAYGYTF. The genes are TRBV5-1 and TRBJ1-2, with TRBD1 as a possible D gene (6 bases). V lost 0 bases and J 4 bases, leaving 13 bases between the germline ends. CDR1 and CDR2 (germline): SGHRS, YFSETQ. CDR3 length: 15 amino acids.

The chain uses TRBV27 and TRBJ2-5, with TRBD1 identical over 7 bases. J lost 3 bases, V lost 3 bases, and 10 bases had no gene match. The CDR3 covers 16 residues. Germline lookup yields CDR1 MNHEY and CDR2 SMNVEV (reference sequence). CDR3 in amino acids: CASSFLPGTVKETQYF. In DNA form, the CDR3 reads TGTGCCAGCAGTTTCCTTCCCGGGACAGTTAAAGAGACCCAGTACTTC.

The rearrangement joins TRBV3-1 (or the pseudogene TRBV3-2) to TRBJ2-7; no firm D call. The germline V and J ends were trimmed by 1 base and 0 bases, with 10 bases remaining between them. This CDR3 is 15 amino acids long. Germline V gene sequence: CDR1 LGHDT, CDR2 YNNKEL (reference sequence). CDR3 DNA: TGTGCCAGCAGCCAAGGGGCAGGCCCCTCCTACGAGCAGTACTTC. It encodes CASSQGAGPSYEQYF.

The chain recombines TRBV18 with TRBJ2-3, with no clear D. CDR3 length equals 17 residues. Germline loops: CDR1 KGHSH, CDR2 LQKENI. The V and J ends lost 1 base and 1 base respectively, with 15 bases between them. The CDR3 nucleotides are TGTGCCAGCTCACCACTTCTAGTAGCCGTGGGCACAGATACGCAGTATTTT. This codes for CASSPLLVAVGTDTQYF. The complete variable domain, with remaining parts taken from reference TRBV18 and TRBJ2-3, reads NAGVMQNPRHLVRRRGQEARLRCSPMKGHSHVYWYRQLPEEGLKFMVYLQKENIIDESGMPKERFSAEFPKEGPSILRIQQVVRGDSAAYFCASSPLLVAVGTDTQYFGPGTRLTVL.

This clone was picked up one time. The chain combines TRBV6-5 with TRBJ1-3, with 8 bases lining up with TRBD1. Germline CDR1 reads MNHEY; CDR2 reads SVGAGI. With V trimmed by 11 bases and J by 7 bases, 10 bases remained unmatched. CDR3 length equals 13 residues. CDR3 residues: CAGNQGAPNTIYF. CDR3 coding DNA: TGTGCCGGCAACCAGGGGGCGCCTAACACCATATATTTT.

Only a few counts were recorded for this clone. The chain carries TRBV7-9 and TRBJ2-1, with TRBD2 matching 11 bases. V lost 10 bases to trimming and J lost 8 bases; unmatched junction nucleotides: 16. Germline V gives CDR1 SEHNR, CDR2 FQNEAQ (reference sequence). The CDR3 length is 16 residues. The CDR3 coding sequence is TGTGCCATCGAAGACTTGAGTAGCGGGGGGGTCTATGAGCAGTTCTTC. It codes for CAIEDLSSGGVYEQFF.

There are a few counts of this clone. The genes are TRBV4-3 and TRBJ1-2, with 8 nucleotides matching TRBD1. J gave up 2 bases and V 4 bases, and 9 bases lay outside the gene matches. Germline loops: CDR1 LGHNA, CDR2 YSLEER. This CDR3 is built from 16 residues. CDR3 loop: CASSREGQGANYGYTF. The DNA for the CDR3 is TGCGCCAGCAGCCGGGAGGGGCAGGGGGCCAACTATGGCTACACCTTC.

This chain links TRBV7-9 with TRBJ2-3; no definite D call. Looked up from germline, CDR1 is SEHNR and CDR2 is FQNEAQ (reference sequence). The CDR3 sequence is 12 residues long. Trimming removed 6 bases at V and 0 bases at J, with 4 bases between. CDR3 DNA sequence: TGTGCCAGCAGATACAGCACAGATACGCAGTATTTT. The encoded protein is CASRYSTDTQYF.

The chain joins TRBV19 to TRBJ1-3, with TRBD1 matching 8 bases. Germline assignment: CDR1 LNHDA and CDR2 SQIVND (reference sequence). J was trimmed by 0 bases and V by 5 bases; bases with no gene match: 0. The CDR3 is made up of 14 amino acids. The CDR3 loop is CASSDRGSGNTIYF. The CDR3 bases are TGTGCCAGTAGTGACAGGGGCTCTGGAAACACCATATATTTT.

This clone has a single count. This chain uses TRBV4-3 with TRBJ2-3; no clear D gene. CDR3 length: 13 residues. Germline CDR1 is LGHNA and CDR2 is YSLEER. The ends were cut back, 6 bases at V and 1 base at J, with 8 bases in the middle. For the CDR3, the DNA is TGCGCCAGCAGTTGGGCTGGCACAGATACGCAGTATTTT. This sequence encodes CASSWAGTDTQYF.

The V and J genes are TRBV6-5 and TRBJ1-1; 8 nucleotides align to TRBD1. This CDR3 is 15 amino acids long. The ends lost 6 bases at V and 2 bases at J; junction bases unmatched: 8. Germline lookup yields CDR1 MNHEY and CDR2 SVGAGI. The CDR3 region is CASRPSRGRNTEAFF. In nucleotides, the CDR3 is TGTGCCAGCAGGCCATCCAGGGGGCGAAACACTGAAGCTTTCTTT.